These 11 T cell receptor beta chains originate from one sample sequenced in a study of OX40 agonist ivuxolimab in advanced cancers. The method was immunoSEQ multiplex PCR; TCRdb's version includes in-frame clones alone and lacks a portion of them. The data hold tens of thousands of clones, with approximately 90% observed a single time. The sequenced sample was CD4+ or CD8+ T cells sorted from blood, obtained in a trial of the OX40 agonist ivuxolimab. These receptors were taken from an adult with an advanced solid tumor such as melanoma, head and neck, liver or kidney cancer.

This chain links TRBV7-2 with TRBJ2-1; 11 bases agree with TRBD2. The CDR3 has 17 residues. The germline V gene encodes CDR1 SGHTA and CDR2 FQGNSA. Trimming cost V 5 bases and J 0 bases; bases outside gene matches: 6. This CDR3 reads CASSLTSGTSSYNEQFF. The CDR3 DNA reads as TGTGCCAGCAGCCTGACTAGCGGGACTAGCTCCTACAATGAGCAGTTCTTC.

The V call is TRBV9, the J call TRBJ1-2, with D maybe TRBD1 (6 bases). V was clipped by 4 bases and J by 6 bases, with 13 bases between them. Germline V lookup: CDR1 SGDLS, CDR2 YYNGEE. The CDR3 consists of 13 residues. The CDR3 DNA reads TGTGCCAGCAGCTTATTACAGGGAAATGGCTACACCTTC. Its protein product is CASSLLQGNGYTF. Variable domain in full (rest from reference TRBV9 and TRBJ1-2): DSGVTQTPKHLITATGQRVTLRCSPRSGDLSVYWYQQSLDQGLQFLIQYYNGEERAKGNILERFSAQQFPDLHSELNLSSLELGDSALYFCASSLLQGNGYTFGSGTRLTVV.

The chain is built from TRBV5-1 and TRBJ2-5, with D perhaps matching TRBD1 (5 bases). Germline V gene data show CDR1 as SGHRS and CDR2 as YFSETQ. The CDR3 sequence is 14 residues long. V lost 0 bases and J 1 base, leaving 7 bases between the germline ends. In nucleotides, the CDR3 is TGCGCCAGCAGCTTGGAGACAGTCCAAGAGACCCAGTACTTC. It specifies CASSLETVQETQYF.

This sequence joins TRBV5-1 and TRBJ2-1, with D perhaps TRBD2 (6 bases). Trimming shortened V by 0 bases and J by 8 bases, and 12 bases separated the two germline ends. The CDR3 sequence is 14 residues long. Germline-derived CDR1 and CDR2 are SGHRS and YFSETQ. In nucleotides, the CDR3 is TGCGCCAGCAGCTTGGATGGAGGGGAGGATGAGCAGTTCTTC. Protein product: CASSLDGGEDEQFF.

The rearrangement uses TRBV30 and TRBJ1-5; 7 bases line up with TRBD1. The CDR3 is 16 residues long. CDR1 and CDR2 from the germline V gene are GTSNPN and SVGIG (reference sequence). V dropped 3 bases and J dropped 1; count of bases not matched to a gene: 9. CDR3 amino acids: CAWSGGQAASNQPQHF. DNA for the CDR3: TGTGCCTGGAGCGGCGGACAGGCGGCAAGCAATCAGCCCCAGCATTTT.

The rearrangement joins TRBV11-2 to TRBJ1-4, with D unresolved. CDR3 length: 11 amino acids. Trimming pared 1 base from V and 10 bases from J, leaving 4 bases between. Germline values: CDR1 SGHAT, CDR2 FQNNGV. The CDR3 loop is CASSLGGKLFF. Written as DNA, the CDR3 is TGTGCCAGCAGCTTAGGGGGAAAACTGTTTTTT.

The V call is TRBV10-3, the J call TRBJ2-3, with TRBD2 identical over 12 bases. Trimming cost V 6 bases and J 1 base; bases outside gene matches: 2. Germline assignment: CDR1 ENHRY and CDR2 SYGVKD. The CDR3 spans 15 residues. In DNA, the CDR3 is TGTGCCATCAGCCGACTAGCGGGGGGCACAGATACGCAGTATTTT. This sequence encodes CAISRLAGGTDTQYF.

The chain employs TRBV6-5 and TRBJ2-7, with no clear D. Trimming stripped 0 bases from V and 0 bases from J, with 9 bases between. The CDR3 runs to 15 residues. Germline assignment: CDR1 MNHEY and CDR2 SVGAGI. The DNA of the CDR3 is TGTGCCAGCAGTTACTCGATTGTTGCCTCCTACGAGCAGTACTTC. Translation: CASSYSIVASYEQYF.

The CDR3 nucleotides are TGTGCCAGCAGCTGGGGAGGAGGACAGCCCCAGCATTTT. It yields the protein CASSWGGGQPQHF. The rearrangement links TRBV6-5 to TRBJ1-5; no firm D call. The V gene lost 6 bases and the J gene lost 7 bases, with 13 bases spanning the gap. This CDR3 is 13 amino acids long. Germline-derived CDR1 and CDR2 are MNHEY and SVGAGI.

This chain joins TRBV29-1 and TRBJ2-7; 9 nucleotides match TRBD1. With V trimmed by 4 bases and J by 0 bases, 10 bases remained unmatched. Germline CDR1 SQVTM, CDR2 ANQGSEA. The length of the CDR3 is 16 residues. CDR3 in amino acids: CSVAMGGQGSSYEQYF. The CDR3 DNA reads TGCAGCGTTGCAATGGGGGGACAGGGAAGCTCCTACGAGCAGTACTTC.

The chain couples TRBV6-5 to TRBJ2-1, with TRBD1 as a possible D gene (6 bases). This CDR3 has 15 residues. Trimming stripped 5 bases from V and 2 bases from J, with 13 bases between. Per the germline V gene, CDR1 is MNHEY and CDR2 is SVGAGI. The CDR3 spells CASSPDPGAYNEQFF. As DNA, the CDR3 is TGTGCCAGCAGTCCCGACCCAGGGGCCTACAATGAGCAGTTCTTC.